The next 14 T cell receptor beta chains were all read from a single sample in a study of cytomegalovirus exposure and HLA in healthy donors. Using immunoSEQ multiplex PCR, the repertoire was profiled, and TCRdb retains in-frame clones only, with some absent. The repertoire has over 200,000 clones, around 87% of them found once; the top ten carry roughly 0.38%. Input material: PBMCs. These receptors came from a woman aged 18-35 years in good health and CMV-seronegative.

J is TRBJ2-3 and V is TRBV2, with D unresolved. The germline V and J ends were trimmed by 4 bases and 3 bases, with 2 bases remaining between them. CDR3 length equals 11 residues. CDR1 and CDR2 from the germline V gene are SNHLY and FYNNEI. Here the CDR3 reads CASSATDTQYF. For the CDR3, the DNA is TGTGCCAGCAGTGCGACAGATACGCAGTATTTT.

This clone was counted once. The chain combines TRBV11-2 with TRBJ2-3, with 13 bases fitting TRBD2. V shed 5 bases and J 2 bases; nucleotides not matched to a gene: 4. From germline, CDR1 is SGHAT and CDR2 FQNNGV. This CDR3 region has 16 residues. This chain's CDR3 is CASSPGLAGATDTQYF. In DNA form, the CDR3 reads TGTGCCAGCAGCCCAGGACTAGCGGGGGCCACAGATACGCAGTATTTT.

This clone was detected once. This chain links TRBV7-2 with TRBJ2-2; 10 bases match TRBD2. CDR1 and CDR2 (germline): SGHTA, FQGNSA. The V gene end was trimmed by 5 bases and the J gene end by 7 bases; junction bases not matched to a gene: 7. The CDR3 spans 15 residues. The CDR3 coding sequence is TGTGCCAGCAGCCAAAGCGGGGGGGCAAGCGGGGAGCTGTTTTTT. Translated, it gives CASSQSGGASGELFF.

This clone occurred once. The V and J genes are TRBV27 and TRBJ2-5; 8 nucleotides line up with TRBD2. Germline V gene lookup returns CDR1 MNHEY and CDR2 SMNVEV (reference sequence). V dropped 7 bases and J dropped 5; count of bases not matched to a gene: 6. The CDR3 runs to 13 residues. CDR3 residues: CASNKRGRETQYF. The CDR3 DNA reads as TGTGCCAGCAACAAGCGGGGGAGGGAGACCCAGTACTTC.

The chain carries TRBV4-1 and TRBJ1-4; D gene uncertain. V was trimmed by 0 bases and J by 8 bases, leaving 4 bases between them. The V gene's germline CDR1 is MGHRA and CDR2 YSYEKL. This CDR3 has 12 residues. CDR3 nucleotides: TGCGCCAGCAGCCAAGATTCGGAAAAACTGTTTTTT. Protein product: CASSQDSEKLFF.

In its sample, this clone was seen once. J is TRBJ1-5 and V is TRBV6-5; TRBD1 matches 7 bases. Trimming cost V 5 bases and J 6 bases; bases outside gene matches: 7. This CDR3 region has 14 residues. Germline CDR1 MNHEY, CDR2 SVGAGI. The CDR3 loop is CASSLRGHGQPQHF. The CDR3 coding sequence is TGTGCCAGCAGTCTTAGGGGGCACGGTCAGCCCCAGCATTTT.

This clone occurred once. This sequence joins TRBV5-1 and TRBJ2-3; 8 bases are a match to TRBD1. Trimming removed 4 bases from V and 1 base from J; junction bases left unmatched: 8. Germline assignment: CDR1 SGHRS and CDR2 YFSETQ. The CDR3 is 16 residues long. The CDR3 coding sequence is TGCGCCAGCAGCGTGCAGGGGGCGCGAGGCACAGATACGCAGTATTTT. Encoded protein: CASSVQGARGTDTQYF.

The V and J genes are TRBV2 and TRBJ2-3; D is perhaps TRBD2 (6 bases). Trimming shortened V by 7 bases and J by 7 bases, and 21 bases separated the two germline ends. CDR1 and CDR2 (germline): SNHLY, FYNNEI. The CDR3 contains 15 residues. The DNA of the CDR3 is TGTGCCAGCATGGGCCGACTAGGACCCGAGAATACGCAGTATTTT. Protein: CASMGRLGPENTQYF. The full variable domain, its missing parts supplied by reference TRBV2 and TRBJ2-3, is EPEVTQTPSHQVTQMGQEVILRCVPISNHLYFYWYRQILGQKVEFLVSFYNNEISEKSEIFDDQFSVERPDGSNFTLKIRSTKLEDSAMYFCASMGRLGPENTQYFGPGTRLTVL.

This clone showed up just a few times. This chain joins TRBV28 and TRBJ1-1, with TRBD1 as a possible D gene (5 bases). Germline V CDR1 and CDR2: MDHEN, SYDVKM. The CDR3 totals 13 residues. V was pared by 5 bases and J by 4 bases, with 11 bases between. DNA for the CDR3: TGTGCCAGCAGTGAGGCCGGGGGCACTGAAGCTTTCTTT. Protein product: CASSEAGGTEAFF.

The sample holds one count of this clone. The V and J genes are TRBV10-3 and TRBJ2-1; 8 positions match TRBD1. This CDR3 has 16 residues. With V trimmed by 2 bases and J by 4 bases, 7 bases remained unmatched. Germline assignment: CDR1 ENHRY and CDR2 SYGVKD. This CDR3 reads CAISEARTGKYNEQFF. DNA of the CDR3: TGTGCCATCAGTGAGGCGAGGACAGGGAAATACAATGAGCAGTTCTTC.

This clone is a singleton in its sample. The rearrangement joins TRBV6-1 to TRBJ2-1; 9 bases align to TRBD2. V was pared by 7 bases and J by 5 bases, with 6 bases of the junction left unmatched. The germline V gene encodes CDR1 MNHNS and CDR2 SASEGT. The CDR3 length is 14 residues. The CDR3 loop reads CASKGLAGNNEQFF. CDR3 coding DNA: TGTGCCAGCAAGGGACTAGCAGGTAACAATGAGCAGTTCTTC.

The CDR3 loop is CASSLIPIAPGPYGYTF. The CDR3 DNA sequence: TGTGCCAGCAGCTTAATCCCCATCGCGCCAGGGCCCTATGGCTACACCTTC. V gene TRBV7-2 combines with J gene TRBJ1-2, with a weak D call TRBD1 (5 bases). Germline CDR1 reads SGHTA; CDR2 reads FQGNSA. The CDR3 is 17 amino acids. V lost 2 bases to trimming and J lost 4 bases, with 20 bases between them.

The chain employs TRBV11-1 and TRBJ1-2, with D perhaps matching TRBD1 (5 bases). Trimming took 2 bases from V and 0 from J, leaving 16 bases between them. CDR3 size: 17 residues. Per the germline V gene, CDR1 is SGHAT and CDR2 is FQDESV (reference sequence). CDR3 amino acids: CASSLRFDSRANYGYTF. The CDR3 DNA is TGTGCCAGCAGCTTAAGGTTTGACAGCCGAGCTAACTATGGCTACACCTTC.

The rearrangement links TRBV6-6 to TRBJ2-1, with TRBD2 matching over 7 bases. There are 15 residues in the CDR3. Germline loops: CDR1 MNHNY, CDR2 SVGAGI (reference sequence). The junction had 10 bases not matched to a gene; V was cut back by 6 bases and J by 5 bases. Written as DNA, the CDR3 is TGTGCCAGCAGGGGAACCGGGACTACGAACAATGAGCAGTTCTTC. Its protein product is CASRGTGTTNNEQFF.